This entry features one T cell receptor beta chain sequence. These data originate in a study of cytomegalovirus exposure and HLA in healthy donors. Germline lookup yields CDR1 SQVTM and CDR2 ANQGSEA. J was trimmed by 6 bases and V by 2 bases; bases with no gene match: 2. This CDR3 contains 13 residues. Primers: 60 Vbeta forward and 13 Jbeta reverse. TCRdb's copy holds only in-frame clones and misses some; the assay was immunoSEQ multiplex PCR. The sample has 150,000 to 200,000 clones, over 70% seen once. This chain connects TRBV29-1 to TRBJ2-1, with 9 bases matching TRBD2. The sample taken for sequencing was PBMCs. The source of this sequence is a male donor in good health and CMV-seropositive. The CDR3 spells CSVELLAGNEQFF. The CDR3 DNA follows: TGCAGCGTTGAACTACTAGCGGGCAATGAGCAGTTCTTC.